A single sample is the source of the 6 T cell receptor beta chains below, sequenced in a study of blood T cell repertoires in COVID-19. Sequencing used immunoSEQ multiplex PCR; TCRdb keeps in-frame clones, though not all of them. The sample contains approximately 210,000 clones, 88% of which appear only once. Input material: peripheral blood. The receptors derive from a human donor in a cohort sampled during active COVID-19.

This clone came up a few times. This chain uses TRBV19 with TRBJ2-1, with 7 bases that match TRBD1. V lost 5 bases, J lost 4 bases, and 8 bases stayed unmatched. Germline V gives CDR1 LNHDA, CDR2 SQIVND (reference sequence). The length of the CDR3 is 15 residues. This chain's CDR3 is CASSSGQEIYNEQFF. DNA of the CDR3: TGTGCCAGTAGTTCCGGACAGGAGATTTACAATGAGCAGTTCTTC.

The rearrangement joins TRBV29-1 to TRBJ1-1; D call uncertain. V was clipped by 6 bases and J by 1 base, with 15 bases between them. The CDR3 has 14 amino acids. CDR1 is SQVTM, CDR2 ANQGSEA, per germline. This CDR3 is CSVLYPLRNTEAFF. DNA for the CDR3: TGCAGCGTCCTTTACCCACTGAGGAACACTGAAGCTTTCTTT.

The V gene is TRBV7-2, the J gene TRBJ1-5, with TRBD1 matching 9 bases. The CDR3 contains 16 residues. CDR1 and CDR2 from the germline V gene are SGHTA and FQGNSA. V lost 3 bases to trimming and J lost 4 bases; unmatched junction nucleotides: 7. The chain's CDR3 is CASSFGDRGGNQPQHF. The CDR3 DNA is TGTGCCAGCAGCTTTGGTGACAGGGGGGGAAATCAGCCCCAGCATTTT.

The chain is built from TRBV7-2 and TRBJ1-6; possible D gene TRBD1, 5 bases. The CDR3 spans 18 residues. In germline, CDR1 is SGHTA, CDR2 FQGNSA. The V end lost 2 bases, the J end lost 1 base, and 15 bases lay between the germline ends. This CDR3 is CASSLSRRVQSYNSPLHF. CDR3 coding DNA: TGTGCCAGCAGCTTATCTCGCAGGGTACAATCCTATAATTCACCCCTCCACTTT.

The chain carries TRBV9 and TRBJ2-3, with unresolved D. V lost 6 bases to trimming and J lost 4 bases, with 12 bases between them. Germline V CDR1 and CDR2: SGDLS, YYNGEE. The CDR3 is made up of 13 amino acids. CDR3: CASTPVRADTQYF. Written as DNA, the CDR3 is TGTGCCAGCACCCCCGTGCGCGCAGATACGCAGTATTTT.

The count of this clone is one. This chain uses TRBV9 with TRBJ2-7; 10 positions agree with TRBD2. The CDR3 runs to 15 residues. The J segment lost 4 bases and the V segment lost 3 bases, leaving 7 bases of the junction unmatched. Germline V gene lookup returns CDR1 SGDLS and CDR2 YYNGEE. The CDR3 loop reads CASSGGVAGGYEQYF. In DNA, the CDR3 is TGTGCCAGCAGCGGAGGAGTAGCGGGAGGTTACGAGCAGTACTTC.